The entry below gives a single TCR beta chain sequence along with its context. Sorting used thawed, overnight-rested PBMC stained with anti-CD3, a viability dye and GMM-loaded CD1B tetramer. The lipid loaded on the CD1B tetramers was C32 glucose monomycolate from Rhodococcus equi. These data originate in a study of T cells in tuberculosis. After removal of 4 bases from V and 7 bases from J, the junction contained 9 bases not matched to a gene. Germline CDR1 is GTSNPN and CDR2 is SVGIG (reference sequence). This CDR3 spans 15 amino acids. Profiling relied on immunoSEQ multiplex PCR, and the TCRdb table lists in-frame clones only, not all of them. This sample has nearly 60,000 clones; roughly 86% occur once, and the top ten carry roughly a fifth.

The chain links TRBV30 to TRBJ2-1; 11 positions match TRBD2. The receptor was isolated from an adult woman with latent tuberculosis. Sequencing was carried out using CD1b-GMM tetramer-negative cells sorted from PBMCs. CDR3 loop: CAWTVGLAGGNEQFF. CDR3 bases: TGTGCCTGGACTGTGGGGCTAGCGGGAGGAAATGAGCAGTTCTTC.